Presented here are 23 T cell receptor beta chains from one specimen sequenced in a study of graft-versus-host responses after intestinal transplantation. No cognate antigen is known for these TCRs. Here immunoSEQ multiplex PCR was the method, and the copy in TCRdb shows in-frame clones only, minus some. This table has some 86,000 clones, 75% to 95% appearing once. The sequencing used unstimulated CD4+ T cells sorted from spleen or lymph node cells, collected before intestinal transplant. The receptor set was obtained from a human donor who received an intestinal transplant.

The chain is built from TRBV29-1 and TRBJ1-4; D remains ambiguous. Trimming removed 5 bases from V and 8 bases from J, with 24 bases in between. Germline CDR1 is SQVTM and CDR2 is ANQGSEA. The CDR3 contains 16 residues. As DNA, the CDR3 is TGCAGCGTTTCAGACACGCGGGGAGGCCGTAAGGAAAAACTGTTTTTT. Encoded protein: CSVSDTRGGRKEKLFF.

The rearrangement uses TRBV12-5 and TRBJ1-1, with D perhaps TRBD1 (5 bases). The germline V gene encodes CDR1 LGHNT and CDR2 FRNRAP. CDR3 length: 12 amino acids. Trimming took off 1 base at V and 6 bases at J, with 6 bases between the two ends. The CDR3 sequence: CASGLGQPEAFF. The CDR3 DNA is TGTGCTAGTGGTTTGGGACAGCCTGAAGCTTTCTTT.

The genes are TRBV6-5 and TRBJ1-1, with TRBD1 matching 8 bases. Germline CDR1 is MNHEY and CDR2 is SVGAGI. Losses at the gene ends were 1 base for V and 1 base for J; bases not matched to a gene: 5. The CDR3 sequence is 16 residues long. CDR3 in DNA: TGTGCCAGCAGTTACTGGACAGGGAGGGCGAACACTGAAGCTTTCTTT. Residues: CASSYWTGRANTEAFF.

The CDR3 is CAWSVLPDTQYF. CDR3 coding DNA: TGTGCCTGGAGTGTTCTCCCAGATACGCAGTATTTT. The chain combines TRBV30 with TRBJ2-3, with D hard to call. The V and J ends lost 0 bases and 4 bases respectively, with 5 bases between them. Germline loops: CDR1 GTSNPN, CDR2 SVGIG (reference sequence). The CDR3 has 12 amino acids. Together with reference TRBV30 and TRBJ2-3, the CDR3 gives the full variable domain: SQTIHQWPATLVQPVGSPLSLECTVEGTSNPNLYWYRQAAGRGLQLLFYSVGIGQISSEVPQNLSASRPQDRQFILSSKKLLLSDSGFYLCAWSVLPDTQYFGPGTRLTVL.

This clone showed up just once. The J gene is TRBJ2-3, the V gene TRBV2; 9 bases align to TRBD1. CDR3 length: 15 amino acids. Germline-derived CDR1 and CDR2 are SNHLY and FYNNEI. Losses at the gene ends were 2 bases for V and 5 bases for J; bases not matched to a gene: 5. CDR3 in amino acids: CASSELGTGRDTQYF. Here the CDR3 DNA reads TGTGCCAGCAGTGAACTCGGGACAGGGCGAGATACGCAGTATTTT.

The rearrangement links TRBV7-9 to TRBJ2-3; 8 bases line up with TRBD1. CDR1 is SEHNR, CDR2 FQNEAQ, per germline (reference sequence). The CDR3 totals 16 residues. The V segment lost 5 bases and the J segment 0 bases; nucleotides outside the gene matches: 7. The CDR3 coding sequence is TGTGCCAGCAGCAAAACAGGGGGAGCTAGCACAGATACGCAGTATTTT. Encoded protein: CASSKTGGASTDTQYF.

This CDR3 is CASSPSGTGTNSPLHF. In nucleotides, the CDR3 is TGTGCCAGCTCACCCTCGGGGACAGGGACCAATTCACCCCTCCACTTT. The chain couples TRBV18 to TRBJ1-6; 9 bases agree with TRBD1. V shed 3 bases, J shed 7 bases, and the junction held 7 bases outside the gene matches. In germline, CDR1 is KGHSH, CDR2 LQKENI. The CDR3 extends over 16 amino acids.

This rearrangement joins TRBV7-9 to TRBJ1-2, with D perhaps TRBD1 (5 bases). V lost 6 bases and J lost 2, with 10 bases in between. CDR1 is SEHNR, CDR2 FQNEAQ, per germline (reference sequence). This CDR3 region has 13 residues. The chain's CDR3 is CASRNGGNYGYTF. CDR3 in DNA: TGTGCCAGCAGAAACGGGGGAAACTATGGCTACACCTTC.

The rearrangement uses TRBV5-4 and TRBJ1-1, with a tentative D call TRBD1 (6 bases). The CDR3 loop spans 15 amino acids. Germline CDR1 is SGHNT and CDR2 is YYREEE (reference sequence). V lost 5 bases to trimming and J lost 1 base, with 15 bases between them. The CDR3 loop reads CASSLPGQTNTEAFF. As DNA, the CDR3 is TGTGCCAGCAGTCTCCCGGGACAAACGAACACTGAAGCTTTCTTT.

This chain uses TRBV19 with TRBJ1-6; TRBD1 might be the D (5 bases). Germline CDR1 reads LNHDA; CDR2 reads SQIVND (reference sequence). V lost 5 bases, J lost 7 bases, and 12 bases lay in between. The CDR3 is 14 residues long. The CDR3 DNA reads as TGTGCCAGTAGTCCTCAGCGGGACAATTCACCCCTCCACTTT. It encodes CASSPQRDNSPLHF. The variable domain in full, completed from reference TRBV19 and TRBJ1-6, reads DGGITQSPKYLFRKEGQNVTLSCEQNLNHDAMYWYRQDPGQGLRLIYYSQIVNDFQKGDIAEGYSVSREKKESFPLTVTSAQKNPTAFYLCASSPQRDNSPLHFGNGTRLTVT.

The chain joins TRBV6-6 to TRBJ1-2, with TRBD1 as a possible D gene (5 bases). V was cut by 4 bases and J by 4 bases, with 10 bases left in between. Germline V lookup: CDR1 MNHNY, CDR2 SVGAGI (reference sequence). The CDR3 has 13 amino acids. CDR3 protein: CASSSGVGYGYTF. The CDR3 DNA is TGTGCCAGCAGTTCGGGGGTTGGCTATGGCTACACCTTC.

The V gene is TRBV7-9, the J gene TRBJ2-2; 8 bases fit TRBD2. Per the germline V gene, CDR1 is SEHNR and CDR2 is FQNEAQ (reference sequence). The CDR3 is 18 residues long. The J segment lost 0 bases and the V segment lost 3 bases, leaving 9 bases of the junction unmatched. CDR3 nucleotides: TGTGCCAGCAGCTTCCCCGCCGGGGGGGCCTCGAACACCGGGGAGCTGTTTTTT. Translated, it gives CASSFPAGGASNTGELFF.

V is TRBV7-2 and J is TRBJ1-1; the D gene is possibly TRBD1 (5 bases). The germline V and J ends were trimmed by 4 bases and 0 bases, with 15 bases remaining between them. The germline V gene encodes CDR1 SGHTA and CDR2 FQGNSA. The CDR3 runs to 16 residues. The CDR3: CASSSERTYMNTEAFF. CDR3 nucleotides: TGTGCCAGCAGCTCCGAACGGACATACATGAACACTGAAGCTTTCTTT.

This chain connects TRBV6-1 to TRBJ2-7, with 12 nucleotides matching TRBD1. The CDR3 covers 14 residues. The ends lost 7 bases at V and 2 bases at J; junction bases unmatched: 3. Germline V gene data show CDR1 as MNHNS and CDR2 as SASEGT. This chain's CDR3 is CASIRDRGPYEQYF. The CDR3 nucleotides are TGTGCCAGCATCAGGGACAGGGGGCCCTACGAGCAGTACTTC.

The gene calls are TRBV9 and TRBJ2-3; 9 nucleotides align to TRBD2. Germline CDR1 is SGDLS and CDR2 is YYNGEE. The CDR3 runs to 17 residues. The ends lost 4 bases at V and 1 base at J; junction bases unmatched: 10. CDR3 bases: TGTGCCAGCAGCCCCGGGACTAGCCGTGTGGGCACAGATACGCAGTATTTT. Translation: CASSPGTSRVGTDTQYF.

This clone was seen just once. J is TRBJ2-7 and V is TRBV13; D possibly corresponds to TRBD2 (5 bases). The CDR3 has 14 residues. V was shortened by 6 bases and J by 1 base, with 13 bases between the two germline ends. Germline-derived CDR1 and CDR2 are PRHDT and FYEKMQ (reference sequence). Here the CDR3 DNA reads TGTGCCAGCAGTAGAGGGAAGGTATCCTACGAGCAGTACTTC. Residues: CASSRGKVSYEQYF.

V is TRBV4-3 and J is TRBJ1-5; 7 bases are a match to TRBD1. Germline loops: CDR1 LGHNA, CDR2 YSLEER. This CDR3 contains 15 residues. After removal of 0 bases from V and 3 bases from J, the junction contained 2 bases not matched to a gene. The CDR3 sequence is CASSQEQGFNQPQHF. DNA for the CDR3: TGCGCCAGCAGCCAAGAACAGGGGTTCAATCAGCCCCAGCATTTT.

This chain uses TRBV5-6 with TRBJ1-1; tentative D call: TRBD1 (6 bases). The CDR3 sequence is 14 residues long. CDR1 and CDR2 (germline): SGHDT, YYEEEE. Between the trimmed V and J ends, which lost 2 bases and 4 bases, there was a span of 12 bases. The CDR3 region has the DNA TGTGCCAGCAGCTTTGCGGGGGCGTCCACTGAAGCTTTCTTT. Residues: CASSFAGASTEAFF.

The chain joins TRBV6-5 to TRBJ1-2; TRBD1 agrees at 7 bases. The CDR3 totals 14 residues. Trimming cost V 5 bases and J 9 bases; bases outside gene matches: 12. Germline V gene lookup returns CDR1 MNHEY and CDR2 SVGAGI. CDR3 amino acids: CASSRTGPLERYTF. The DNA for the CDR3 is TGTGCCAGCAGTCGGACAGGCCCTCTAGAACGCTACACCTTC.

This chain joins TRBV4-3 and TRBJ1-2; 7 bases map to TRBD1. Germline assignment: CDR1 LGHNA and CDR2 YSLEER. After removal of 2 bases from V and 4 bases from J, the junction contained 4 bases not matched to a gene. The CDR3 is 14 amino acids. CDR3 sequence: CASSQRQGGYGYTF. CDR3 coding DNA: TGCGCCAGCAGCCAACGGCAGGGGGGCTATGGCTACACCTTC.

V usage is TRBV4-1 and J usage is TRBJ1-2; D remains unclear. CDR3 size: 15 residues. The germline CDR1 and CDR2 sequences are MGHRA and YSYEKL. The germline V and J ends were trimmed by 4 bases and 8 bases, with 20 bases remaining between them. CDR3 loop: CASSPEEAGPPGYTF. CDR3 nucleotides: TGCGCCAGCAGCCCCGAGGAGGCAGGCCCCCCGGGCTACACCTTC.

The chain is built from TRBV30 and TRBJ2-7; D might be TRBD2 (5 bases). CDR3 length: 13 residues. Trimming took 3 bases from V and 3 from J, leaving 12 bases between them. In germline, CDR1 is GTSNPN, CDR2 SVGIG (reference sequence). This CDR3 reads CAWSLLRDYEQYF. CDR3 coding DNA: TGTGCCTGGAGCCTACTCCGGGACTACGAGCAGTACTTC. Variable domain in full (rest from reference TRBV30 and TRBJ2-7): SQTIHQWPATLVQPVGSPLSLECTVEGTSNPNLYWYRQAAGRGLQLLFYSVGIGQISSEVPQNLSASRPQDRQFILSSKKLLLSDSGFYLCAWSLLRDYEQYFGPGTRLTVT.

The rearrangement joins TRBV4-1 to TRBJ1-2, with D unclear. CDR1 is MGHRA, CDR2 YSYEKL, per germline. V lost 1 base and J 4 bases, leaving 13 bases between the germline ends. The CDR3 has 15 amino acids. Here the CDR3 DNA reads TGCGCCAGCAGCCAAGTGGCGGAGGGTGCCTATGGCTACACCTTC. Translating gives CASSQVAEGAYGYTF.